Listed here are 12 T cell receptor beta chains from one sample, sequenced in a study of T cells in localized non-small cell lung cancer. Sequenced by immunoSEQ multiplex PCR; TCRdb stores in-frame clones only, minus some. The profile covers about 59,000 clones, with about 87% appearing a single time and approximately 22% taken by the ten largest. The sample was peripheral blood, taken before any cancer treatment. The source of these receptors is a man aged 35-69 years with stage I squamous cell lung carcinoma.

V and J are TRBV19 and TRBJ1-5; D unclear. V was shortened by 9 bases and J by 2 bases, with 14 bases between the two germline ends. The CDR3 has 14 amino acids. The V gene's germline CDR1 is LNHDA and CDR2 SQIVND (reference sequence). CDR3 in amino acids: CASEPIGRNQPQHF. CDR3 nucleotides: TGTGCCAGCGAACCAATAGGCCGCAATCAGCCCCAGCATTTT.

This clone was seen a handful of times. This rearrangement joins TRBV2 to TRBJ2-7, with no clear D. The CDR3 extends over 13 amino acids. V lost 6 bases to trimming and J lost 2 bases, with 11 bases between them. The germline V gene encodes CDR1 SNHLY and CDR2 FYNNEI. The CDR3 sequence: CASRSEEPYEQYF. The DNA of the CDR3 is TGTGCCAGCAGGTCAGAGGAACCCTACGAGCAGTACTTC.

The chain joins TRBV5-1 to TRBJ2-3, with D perhaps matching TRBD2 (5 bases). The germline V gene has CDR1 SGHRS and CDR2 YFSETQ. V was shortened by 0 bases and J by 5 bases, with 10 bases between the two germline ends. CDR3 size: 14 residues. CDR3 loop: CASSLERVEDTQYF. The CDR3 DNA reads TGCGCCAGCAGCTTGGAGAGGGTTGAAGATACGCAGTATTTT.

The chain combines TRBV5-4 with TRBJ1-1, with TRBD1 matching over 12 bases. Germline V gives CDR1 SGHNT, CDR2 YYREEE (reference sequence). V trimming: 6 bases; J trimming: 5 bases; junction bases outside the gene matches: 8. The CDR3 runs to 15 residues. The CDR3 spells CASTDPGQGATEAFF. CDR3 nucleotides: TGTGCCAGCACCGACCCGGGACAGGGGGCAACTGAAGCTTTCTTT.

V is TRBV28 and J is TRBJ1-3, with no clear D. The CDR3 has 15 amino acids. CDR1 MDHEN and CDR2 SYDVKM come from the germline V gene. The V and J ends lost 4 bases and 4 bases respectively, with 14 bases between them. The CDR3 loop is CASSWALRAGNTIYF. The CDR3 coding sequence is TGTGCCAGCAGTTGGGCCCTGCGGGCCGGAAACACCATATATTTT.

The chain is built from TRBV6-5 and TRBJ1-1; no clear D. The CDR3 is 13 amino acids. Trimming took off 3 bases at V and 1 base at J, with 6 bases between the two ends. Germline CDR1 reads MNHEY; CDR2 reads SVGAGI. The CDR3 sequence: CASSYDGNTEAFF. CDR3 DNA: TGTGCCAGCAGTTATGATGGGAACACTGAAGCTTTCTTT.

J is TRBJ2-7 and V is TRBV28; 10 bases are a match to TRBD2. Germline CDR1 MDHEN, CDR2 SYDVKM. The V segment lost 6 bases and the J segment 1 base; nucleotides outside the gene matches: 6. The CDR3 consists of 15 residues. The DNA of the CDR3 is TGTGCCAGCAGCGCCCAAGCGGGAGGGTCCTACGAGCAGTACTTC. Protein product: CASSAQAGGSYEQYF.

A single count supports this clone. The chain joins TRBV2 to TRBJ2-3; 8 bases agree with TRBD1. The J segment lost 5 bases and the V segment lost 4 bases, leaving 5 bases of the junction unmatched. This CDR3 contains 14 residues. Germline loops: CDR1 SNHLY, CDR2 FYNNEI. The CDR3 is CASSARQGKDTQYF. CDR3 DNA sequence: TGTGCCAGCAGTGCCAGACAGGGGAAAGATACGCAGTATTTT.

The gene calls are TRBV7-9 and TRBJ2-3; D could derive from TRBD1 or TRBD2 (5 bases each). CDR3 size: 15 residues. Trimming stripped 1 base from V and 6 bases from J, with 14 bases between. Germline V lookup: CDR1 SEHNR, CDR2 FQNEAQ (reference sequence). CDR3 loop: CASSLVGGTGDTQYF. The CDR3 DNA sequence: TGTGCCAGCAGCTTAGTTGGGGGAACGGGGGATACGCAGTATTTT.

The chain employs TRBV6-6 and TRBJ2-1; possibly TRBD1 or TRBD2 for D (5 bases each). The germline gives CDR1 MNHNY, CDR2 SVGAGI (reference sequence). V gave up 2 bases and J gave up 2 bases, with 10 bases separating them. The CDR3 is 15 amino acids. As DNA, the CDR3 is TGTGCCAGCAGTTACGAGGGGCGGGCCTACAATGAGCAGTTCTTC. As protein: CASSYEGRAYNEQFF.

The chain carries TRBV20-1 and TRBJ1-2; tentatively, D is TRBD1 (5 bases). The CDR3 runs 10 residues. V lost 0 bases to trimming and J lost 14 bases, with 10 bases between them. The germline V gene has CDR1 DFQATT and CDR2 SNEGSKA (reference sequence). Written as DNA, the CDR3 is TGCAGTGCTAGAGAACAGGAACCAACCTTC. Its translation is CSAREQEPTF.

The chain couples TRBV5-1 to TRBJ1-2, with D tentatively TRBD1 (5 bases). CDR1 is SGHRS and CDR2 is YFSETQ in the germline V gene. CDR3 length equals 13 residues. Trimming took 0 bases from V and 8 from J, leaving 11 bases between them. The CDR3 DNA follows: TGCGCCAGCAGCTTGGTGGGGGTATACGGCTACACCTTC. It encodes CASSLVGVYGYTF.